The 11 T cell receptor beta chains listed next were all sequenced from one sample in a study of blood T cells in healthy people across ages (dated by TCRdb to 2015 to 2017). Library preparation employed 5' RACE. Reads for this sample came from an Illumina HiSeq 2500. The second PCR ran for roughly 6 to 11 cycles and used a J-beta primer mix along with a sample-barcoded 5' primer. TCRdb applied fastp at Q25 and MiXCR to the public reads, then kept only in-frame beta chains. Here each entry gathers all rows of one CDR3 protein and keeps the most common genes and DNA. This sample gives over 600,000 distinct CDR3 sequences in total; 56% of them show up just once. The ten largest clones represent around a quarter of the sample. The sequencing sample was made of blood. Source of these receptors: a man aged 40-50 years in good health.

The chain is built from TRBV15 and TRBJ2-3; TRBD2 is a possible D gene (8 bases). V lost 8 bases to trimming and J lost 3 bases, with 18 bases between them. The CDR3 is 15 residues long. Germline-derived CDR1 and CDR2 are LNHNV and YYDKDF (reference sequence). CDR3 sequence reads: CATQGGGGFTDTQYF. In nucleotides, the CDR3 is TGTGCCACCCAGGGGGGCGGGGGGTTTACAGATACGCAGTATTTT.

This clonotype came up once. The CDR3 DNA sequence: TGTGCCAGCAGTGAAAGGGGGACAATAGCCAAAAACATTCAGTACTTC. It specifies CASSERGTIAKNIQYF. V usage is TRBV2 and J usage is TRBJ2-4; a weak D match, TRBD1 (6 bases). V was clipped by 2 bases and J by 0 bases, with 11 bases between them. The CDR3 length is 16 residues. Germline V gene lookup returns CDR1 SNHLY and CDR2 FYNNEI. The entire variable domain, with the rest obtained from reference TRBV2 and TRBJ2-4, is as follows: EPEVTQTPSHQVTQMGQEVILRCVPISNHLYFYWYRQILGQKVEFLVSFYNNEISEKSEIFDDQFSVERPDGSNFTLKIRSTKLEDSAMYFCASSERGTIAKNIQYFGAGTRLSVL.

The chain links TRBV29-1 to TRBJ2-3; 7 bases are shared with TRBD2. Germline-derived CDR1 and CDR2 are SQVTM and ANQGSEA. CDR3 length: 14 residues. The trim removed 4 bases at V and 9 bases at J, leaving 13 bases unmatched. CDR3 loop: CSVGELADQGTQYF. The CDR3 DNA is TGCAGCGTTGGAGAGCTAGCGGACCAAGGGACGCAGTATTTT.

In its sample, this clonotype was seen a few times. V gene TRBV3-1 combines with J gene TRBJ1-2; 8 bases map to TRBD1. CDR3 length: 16 amino acids. V gave up 4 bases and J gave up 4 bases; unmatched junction bases: 11. Germline CDR1 and CDR2: LGHDT and YNNKEL (reference sequence). CDR3 region: CASSPRRGTGVYGYTF. CDR3 sequence (DNA): TGTGCCAGCAGCCCACGTCGCGGGACAGGCGTCTATGGCTACACCTTC.

The chain has TRBV5-1 and TRBJ2-1; D gene ambiguous. The V gene's germline CDR1 is SGHRS and CDR2 YFSETQ. This CDR3 contains 17 residues. Trimming cost V 3 bases and J 0 bases, with 16 bases left between them. DNA of the CDR3: TGCGCCAGCAGCTCCACATTAACCAGAAGCTCCTACAATGAGCAGTTCTTC. It is translated as CASSSTLTRSSYNEQFF.

This clonotype has just a few counts. CDR3 protein: CATSGLDRDQETQYF. CDR3 coding DNA: TGTGCCACCAGTGGTCTTGACAGAGACCAAGAGACCCAGTACTTC. This chain joins TRBV24-1 and TRBJ2-5, with D maybe TRBD1 (5 bases). The CDR3 is made up of 15 amino acids. V lost 5 bases, J lost 0 bases, and 12 bases lay in between. Germline V gene sequence: CDR1 KGHDR, CDR2 SFDVKD.

This chain connects TRBV6-1 to TRBJ2-7; 9 bases align to TRBD2. Germline CDR1 and CDR2: MNHNS and SASEGT. After removal of 3 bases from V and 2 bases from J, the junction contained 5 bases not matched to a gene. The CDR3 extends over 15 amino acids. The CDR3 region is CASSDKQREAYEQYF. CDR3 nucleotides: TGTGCCAGCAGTGACAAACAGCGGGAGGCCTACGAGCAGTACTTC.

This sequence joins TRBV6-2 or TRBV6-3 and TRBJ2-3, with D perhaps being TRBD1 or TRBD2 (5 bases each). CDR3 length equals 14 residues. The germline CDR1 and CDR2 sequences are MNHEY and SVGEGT. V lost 6 bases to trimming and J lost 2 bases, with 12 bases between them. The CDR3 DNA reads as TGTGCCAGCAGCCGGGACCAATCCACAGATACGCAGTATTTT. Residues: CASSRDQSTDTQYF.

This chain uses TRBV5-4 with TRBJ2-7, with D tentatively TRBD1 (6 bases). V was trimmed by 1 base and J by 4 bases, leaving 12 bases between them. The CDR3 extends over 14 amino acids. The germline V gene has CDR1 SGHNT and CDR2 YYREEE (reference sequence). The CDR3 is CASSLMGQPYEQYF. In DNA form, the CDR3 reads TGTGCCAGCAGCTTGATGGGACAACCTTACGAGCAGTACTTC.

The rearrangement links TRBV9 to TRBJ2-5; 11 bases agree with TRBD2. There are 15 residues in the CDR3. Germline-derived CDR1 and CDR2 are SGDLS and YYNGEE. V was pared by 0 bases and J by 4 bases, with 2 bases of the junction left unmatched. Here the CDR3 DNA reads TGTGCCAGCAGCGTAGTTAGCGGGGGGGCAGAGACCCAGTACTTC. Amino acids: CASSVVSGGAETQYF.

V usage is TRBV4-2 and J usage is TRBJ2-5, with 13 bases aligning to TRBD2. Germline V gives CDR1 LGHNA, CDR2 YNFKEQ. Unmatched junction bases numbered 5, after V lost 1 base and J lost 0 bases. The CDR3 spans 18 residues. CDR3 region: CASSQGLAGGPHQETQYF. Here the CDR3 DNA reads TGTGCCAGCAGCCAAGGACTAGCGGGGGGCCCACACCAAGAGACCCAGTACTTC.